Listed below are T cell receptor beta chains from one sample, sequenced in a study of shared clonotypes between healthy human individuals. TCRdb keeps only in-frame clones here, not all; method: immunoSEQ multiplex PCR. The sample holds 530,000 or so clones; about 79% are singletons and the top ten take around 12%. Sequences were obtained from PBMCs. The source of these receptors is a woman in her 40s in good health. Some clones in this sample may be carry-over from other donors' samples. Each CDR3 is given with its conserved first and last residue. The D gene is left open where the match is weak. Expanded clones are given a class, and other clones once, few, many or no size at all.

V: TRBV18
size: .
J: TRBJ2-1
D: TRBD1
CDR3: CASSPRQGLYNEQFF
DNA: TGTGCCAGCTCACCACGACAGGGGCTCTACAATGAGCAGTTCTTC

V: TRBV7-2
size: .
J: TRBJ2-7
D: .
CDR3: CASSLEGRVAYEQYF
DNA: TGTGCCAGCAGCTTAGAAGGCAGGGTCGCCTACGAGCAGTACTTC

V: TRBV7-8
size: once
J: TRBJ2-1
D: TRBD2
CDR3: CASSWREREVNEQFF
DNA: TGTGCCAGCAGCTGGCGGGAGCGGGAGGTCAATGAGCAGTTCTTC

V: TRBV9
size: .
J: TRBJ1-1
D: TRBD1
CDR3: CASSPRDRSNTEAFF
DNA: TGTGCCAGCAGCCCGCGGGACAGGAGCAACACTGAAGCTTTCTTT

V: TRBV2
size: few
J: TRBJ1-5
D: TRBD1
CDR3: CASSASGGKGQPQHF
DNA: TGTGCCAGCAGCGCGTCAGGGGGAAAAGGTCAGCCCCAGCATTTT

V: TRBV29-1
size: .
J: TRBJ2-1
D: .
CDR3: CSVESPVYNEQFF
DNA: TGCAGCGTTGAAAGTCCTGTGTACAATGAGCAGTTCTTC

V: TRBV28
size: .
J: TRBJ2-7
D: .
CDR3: CASKSASYEQYF
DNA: TGTGCCAGCAAGTCGGCATCCTACGAGCAGTACTTC

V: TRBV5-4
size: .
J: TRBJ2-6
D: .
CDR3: CASSSPGDSGANVLTF
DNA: TGTGCCAGCAGCTCTCCAGGGGATTCTGGGGCCAACGTCCTGACTTTC

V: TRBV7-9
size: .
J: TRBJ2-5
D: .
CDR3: CASSLDRAETQYF
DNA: TGTGCCAGCAGCTTAGACAGGGCTGAGACCCAGTACTTC

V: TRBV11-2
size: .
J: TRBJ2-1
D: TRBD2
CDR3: CASSLVPAGASNEQFF
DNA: TGTGCCAGCAGCTTAGTCCCCGCGGGAGCTTCAAATGAGCAGTTCTTC

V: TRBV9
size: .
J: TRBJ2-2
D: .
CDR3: CASSVRTTPGELFF
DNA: TGTGCCAGCAGCGTAAGGACTACCCCCGGGGAGCTGTTTTTT

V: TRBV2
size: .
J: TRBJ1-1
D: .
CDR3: CASSETGRAFF
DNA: TGTGCCAGCAGTGAGACGGGACGGGCTTTCTTT

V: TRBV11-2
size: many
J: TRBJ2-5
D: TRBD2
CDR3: CASSRGGRTQETQYF
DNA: TGTGCCAGCAGCCGGGGGGGGCGGACCCAAGAGACCCAGTACTTC

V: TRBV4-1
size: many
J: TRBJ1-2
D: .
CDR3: CASSPNTLGLYGYTF
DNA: TGCGCCAGCAGCCCGAATACCTTAGGACTCTATGGCTACACCTTC

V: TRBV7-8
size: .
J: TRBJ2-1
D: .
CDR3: CASSFLVGGRYEQFF
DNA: TGTGCCAGCAGCTTCCTGGTGGGAGGAAGGTATGAGCAGTTCTTC

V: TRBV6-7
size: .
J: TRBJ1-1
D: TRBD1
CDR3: CASSYFTGGITEAFF
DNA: TGTGCCAGCAGTTACTTTACAGGGGGAATCACTGAAGCTTTCTTT

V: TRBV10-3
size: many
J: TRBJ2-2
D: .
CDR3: CAISEWSERNTGELFF
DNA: TGTGCCATCAGTGAGTGGAGTGAGAGGAACACCGGGGAGCTGTTTTTT

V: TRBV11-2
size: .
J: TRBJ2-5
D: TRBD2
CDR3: CASSLSFWLAGKETQYF
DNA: TGTGCCAGCAGCTTATCCTTCTGGCTAGCGGGGAAAGAGACCCAGTACTTC

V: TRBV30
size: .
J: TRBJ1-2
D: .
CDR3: CAWSRRQLSFTF
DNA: TGTGCCTGGAGCCGGAGACAGTTGTCCTTCACCTTC

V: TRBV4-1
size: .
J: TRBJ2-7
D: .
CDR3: CASSQVGTYEQYF
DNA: TGCGCCAGCAGCCAAGTGGGTACTTACGAGCAGTACTTC

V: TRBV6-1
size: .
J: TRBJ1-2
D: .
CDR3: CASSTGTSYGYTF
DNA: TGTGCCAGCAGTACCGGGACAAGCTATGGCTACACCTTC

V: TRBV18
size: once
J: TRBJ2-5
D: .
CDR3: CASSPDRTQETQYF
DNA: TGTGCCAGCTCACCCGACAGGACCCAAGAGACCCAGTACTTC

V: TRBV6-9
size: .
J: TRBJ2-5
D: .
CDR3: CASSYSKQGIQYF
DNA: TGTGCCAGCAGCTATTCAAAACAGGGAATCCAGTACTTC

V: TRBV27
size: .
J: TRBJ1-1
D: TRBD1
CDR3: CATRDRVNTEAFF
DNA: TGTGCCACCCGCGACAGGGTGAACACTGAAGCTTTCTTT

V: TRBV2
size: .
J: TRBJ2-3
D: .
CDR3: CASSGWRRGATDTQYF
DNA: TGTGCCAGCAGCGGGTGGCGGAGGGGGGCCACAGATACGCAGTATTTT

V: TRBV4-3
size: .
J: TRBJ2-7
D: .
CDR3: CASSPGHSYEQYF
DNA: TGCGCCAGCAGCCCCGGACACTCCTACGAGCAGTACTTC

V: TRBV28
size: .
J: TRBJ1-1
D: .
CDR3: CASSLSGPSTPEAFF
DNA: TGTGCCAGCAGTTTATCAGGGCCCTCAACCCCCGAAGCTTTCTTT

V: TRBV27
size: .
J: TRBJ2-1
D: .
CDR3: CASSRSGGVVNEQFF
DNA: TGTGCCAGCAGCCGGAGTGGTGGGGTGGTAAATGAGCAGTTCTTC

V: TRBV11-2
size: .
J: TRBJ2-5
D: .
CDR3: CASSFGYQETQYF
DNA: TGTGCCAGCAGCTTTGGGTACCAAGAGACCCAGTACTTC

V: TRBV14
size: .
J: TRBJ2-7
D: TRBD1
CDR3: CASSPRTGSFYEQYF
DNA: TGTGCCAGCAGCCCCCGGACAGGGAGTTTCTACGAGCAGTACTTC

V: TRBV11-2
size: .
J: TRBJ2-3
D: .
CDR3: CASSEGLDTQYF
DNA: TGTGCCAGCAGCGAGGGTTTGGATACGCAGTATTTT

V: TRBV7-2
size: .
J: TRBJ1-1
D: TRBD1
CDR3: CASSQNRGRNTEAFF
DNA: TGTGCCAGCAGCCAGAACAGGGGGAGGAACACTGAAGCTTTCTTT

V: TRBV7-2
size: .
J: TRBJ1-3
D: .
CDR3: CASSPGQSSGNTIYF
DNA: TGTGCCAGCAGCCCTGGACAGAGCTCTGGAAACACCATATATTTT

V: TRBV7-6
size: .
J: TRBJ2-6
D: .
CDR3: CASSPLGANVLTF
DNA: TGTGCCAGCAGCCCCCTCGGGGCCAACGTCCTGACTTTC

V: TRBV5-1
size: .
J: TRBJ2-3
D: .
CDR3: CASSLVAGNTDTQYF
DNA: TGCGCCAGCAGCTTGGTTGCGGGGAACACAGATACGCAGTATTTT

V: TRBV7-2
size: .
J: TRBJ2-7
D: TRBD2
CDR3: CASSSGRLGGRVYEQYF
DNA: TGTGCCAGCAGTTCGGGCCGTCTGGGCGGGAGAGTCTACGAGCAGTACTTC

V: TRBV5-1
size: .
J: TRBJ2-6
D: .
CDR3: CASSRAGTSNSGANVLTF
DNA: TGCGCCAGCAGCCGCGCCGGGACGTCGAATTCTGGGGCCAACGTCCTGACTTTC

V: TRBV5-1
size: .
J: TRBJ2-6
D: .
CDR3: CASSLAPTSGANVLTF
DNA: TGCGCCAGCAGCTTGGCCCCAACCTCTGGGGCCAACGTCCTGACTTTC

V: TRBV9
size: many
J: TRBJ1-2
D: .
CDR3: CASSSPPNYGYTF
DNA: TGTGCCAGCAGCTCCCCCCCTAACTATGGCTACACCTTC

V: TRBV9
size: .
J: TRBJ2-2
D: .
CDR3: CASSVGLVGELFF
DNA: TGTGCCAGCAGCGTTGGGCTAGTCGGGGAGCTGTTTTTT

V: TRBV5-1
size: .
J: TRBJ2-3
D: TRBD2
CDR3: CASSLEERGADTQYF
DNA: TGCGCCAGCAGCTTGGAGGAGCGGGGGGCAGATACGCAGTATTTT

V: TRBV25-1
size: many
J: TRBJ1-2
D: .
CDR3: CATSYDNYGYTF
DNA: TGTGCCACCTCTTACGACAACTATGGCTACACCTTC

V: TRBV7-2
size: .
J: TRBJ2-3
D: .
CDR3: CASSPPTNTDTQYF
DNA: TGTGCCAGCAGCCCCCCCACTAACACAGATACGCAGTATTTT

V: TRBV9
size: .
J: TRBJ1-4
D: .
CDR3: CASSLRGLPNEKLFF
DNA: TGTGCCAGCAGCCTACGGGGACTCCCTAATGAAAAACTGTTTTTT

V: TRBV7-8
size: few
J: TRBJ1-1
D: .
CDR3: CASSLARHPNTEAFF
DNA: TGTGCCAGCAGCTTAGCGCGTCACCCGAACACTGAAGCTTTCTTT

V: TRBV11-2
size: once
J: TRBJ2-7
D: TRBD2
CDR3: CASSPRLADSSYEQYF
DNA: TGTGCCAGCAGCCCCCGACTAGCGGACAGCTCCTACGAGCAGTACTTC

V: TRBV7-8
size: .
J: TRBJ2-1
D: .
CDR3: CASKSGSSYNEQFF
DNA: TGTGCCAGCAAGTCCGGGAGCTCCTACAATGAGCAGTTCTTC

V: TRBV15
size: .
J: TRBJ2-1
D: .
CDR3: CATSRDLFEQFF
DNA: TGTGCCACCAGCAGAGACCTCTTTGAGCAGTTCTTC

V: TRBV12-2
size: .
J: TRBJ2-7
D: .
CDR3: CASRLVRVRYEQYF
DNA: TGTGCAAGTCGCTTAGTACGCGTGCGCTACGAGCAGTACTTC

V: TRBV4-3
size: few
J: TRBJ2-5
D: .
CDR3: CASSQSVMGQETQYF
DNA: TGCGCCAGCAGCCAGTCCGTGATGGGGCAAGAGACCCAGTACTTC

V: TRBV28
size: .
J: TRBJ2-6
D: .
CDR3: CASSPTIGQGKGANVLTF
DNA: TGTGCCAGCAGTCCAACCATTGGACAAGGAAAGGGGGCCAACGTCCTGACTTTC